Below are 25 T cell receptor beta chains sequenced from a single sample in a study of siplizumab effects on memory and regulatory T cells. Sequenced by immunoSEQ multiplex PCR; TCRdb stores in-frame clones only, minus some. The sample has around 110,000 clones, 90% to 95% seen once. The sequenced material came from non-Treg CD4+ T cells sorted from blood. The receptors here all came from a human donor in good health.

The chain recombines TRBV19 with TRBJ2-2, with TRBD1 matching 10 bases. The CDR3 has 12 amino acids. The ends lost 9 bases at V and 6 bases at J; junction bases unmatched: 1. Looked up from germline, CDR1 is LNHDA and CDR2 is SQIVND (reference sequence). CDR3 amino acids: CASGQGAGELFF. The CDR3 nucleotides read TGTGCCAGCGGACAGGGGGCCGGGGAGCTGTTTTTT.

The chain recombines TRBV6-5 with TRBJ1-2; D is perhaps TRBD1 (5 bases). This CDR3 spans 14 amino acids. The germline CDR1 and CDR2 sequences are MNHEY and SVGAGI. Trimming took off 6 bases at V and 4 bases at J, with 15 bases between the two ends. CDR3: CASRLGEGIYGYTF. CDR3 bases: TGTGCCAGCAGACTTGGGGAGGGGATCTATGGCTACACCTTC.

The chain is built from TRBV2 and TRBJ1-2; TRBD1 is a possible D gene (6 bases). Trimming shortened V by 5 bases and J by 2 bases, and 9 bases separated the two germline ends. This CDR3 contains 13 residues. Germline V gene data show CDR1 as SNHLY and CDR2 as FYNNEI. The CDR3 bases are TGTGCCAGCAGTTCAGGACAGAACTATGGCTACACCTTC. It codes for CASSSGQNYGYTF.

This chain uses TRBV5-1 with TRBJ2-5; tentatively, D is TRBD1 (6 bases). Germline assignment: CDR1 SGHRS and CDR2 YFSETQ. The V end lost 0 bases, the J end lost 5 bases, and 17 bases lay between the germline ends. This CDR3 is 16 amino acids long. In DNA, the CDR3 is TGCGCCAGCAGCTTGGCCTGGTCAGGGGCCGGGGAGACCCAGTACTTC. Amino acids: CASSLAWSGAGETQYF.

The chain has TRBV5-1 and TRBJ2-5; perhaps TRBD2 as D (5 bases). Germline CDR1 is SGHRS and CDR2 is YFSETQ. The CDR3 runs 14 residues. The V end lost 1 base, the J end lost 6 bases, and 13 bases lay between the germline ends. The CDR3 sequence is CASSLLQAVKTQYF. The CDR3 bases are TGCGCCAGCAGCTTGTTGCAAGCGGTAAAGACCCAGTACTTC.

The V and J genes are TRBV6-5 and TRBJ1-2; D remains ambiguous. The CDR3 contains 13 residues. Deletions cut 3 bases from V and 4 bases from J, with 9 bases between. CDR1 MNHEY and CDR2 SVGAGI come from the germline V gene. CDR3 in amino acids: CASSYESFYGYTF. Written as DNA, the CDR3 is TGTGCCAGCAGTTATGAGTCATTCTATGGCTACACCTTC.

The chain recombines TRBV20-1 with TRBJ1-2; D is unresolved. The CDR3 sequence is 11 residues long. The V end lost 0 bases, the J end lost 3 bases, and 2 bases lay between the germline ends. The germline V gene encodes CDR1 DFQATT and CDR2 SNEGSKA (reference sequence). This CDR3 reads CSAREDYGYTF. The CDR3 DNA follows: TGCAGTGCTAGAGAGGACTATGGCTACACCTTC.

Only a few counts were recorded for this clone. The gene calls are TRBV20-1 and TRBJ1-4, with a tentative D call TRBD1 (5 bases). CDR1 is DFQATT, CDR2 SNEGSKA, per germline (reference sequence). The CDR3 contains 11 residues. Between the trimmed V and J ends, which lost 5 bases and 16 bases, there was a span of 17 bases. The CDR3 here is CSAGRTGFRFF. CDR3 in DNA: TGCAGTGCTGGACGAACAGGATTCAGGTTTTTT.

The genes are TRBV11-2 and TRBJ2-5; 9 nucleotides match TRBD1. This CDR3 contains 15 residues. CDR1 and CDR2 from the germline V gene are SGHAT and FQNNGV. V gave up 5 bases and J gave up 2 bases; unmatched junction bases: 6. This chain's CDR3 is CASSPDGTGQETQYF. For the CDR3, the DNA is TGTGCCAGCAGCCCCGATGGGACAGGGCAAGAGACCCAGTACTTC.

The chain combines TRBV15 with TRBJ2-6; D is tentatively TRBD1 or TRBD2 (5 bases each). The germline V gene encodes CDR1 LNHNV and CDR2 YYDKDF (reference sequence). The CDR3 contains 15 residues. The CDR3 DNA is TGTGCGGCTTCGGGTGAGGGGTCTGGGGCCAACGTCCTGACTTTC. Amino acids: CAASGEGSGANVLTF.

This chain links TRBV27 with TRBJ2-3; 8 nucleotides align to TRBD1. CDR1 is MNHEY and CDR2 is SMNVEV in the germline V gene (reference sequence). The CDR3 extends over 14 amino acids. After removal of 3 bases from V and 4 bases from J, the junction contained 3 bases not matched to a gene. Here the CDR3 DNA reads TGTGCCAGCAGTTTGGCAGGGGGCGCAGATACGCAGTATTTT. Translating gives CASSLAGGADTQYF.

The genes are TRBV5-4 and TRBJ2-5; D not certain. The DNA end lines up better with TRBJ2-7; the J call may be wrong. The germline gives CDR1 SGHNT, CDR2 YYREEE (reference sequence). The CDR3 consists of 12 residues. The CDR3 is CASSRPSYEQYF. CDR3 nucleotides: TGTGCCAGCAGCCGGCCCTCCTACGAGCAGTACTTC.

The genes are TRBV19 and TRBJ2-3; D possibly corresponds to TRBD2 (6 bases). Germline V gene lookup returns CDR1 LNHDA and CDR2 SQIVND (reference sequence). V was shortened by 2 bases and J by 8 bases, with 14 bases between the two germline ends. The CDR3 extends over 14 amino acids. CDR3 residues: CASSISLDGGTQYF. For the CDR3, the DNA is TGTGCCAGTAGTATAAGTTTGGACGGGGGTACGCAGTATTTT.

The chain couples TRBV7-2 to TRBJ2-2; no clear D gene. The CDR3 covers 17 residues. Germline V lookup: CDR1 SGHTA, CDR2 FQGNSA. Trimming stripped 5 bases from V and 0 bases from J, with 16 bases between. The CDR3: CASSAVIGMTNTGELFF. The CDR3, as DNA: TGTGCCAGCAGCGCGGTAATAGGGATGACGAACACCGGGGAGCTGTTTTTT.

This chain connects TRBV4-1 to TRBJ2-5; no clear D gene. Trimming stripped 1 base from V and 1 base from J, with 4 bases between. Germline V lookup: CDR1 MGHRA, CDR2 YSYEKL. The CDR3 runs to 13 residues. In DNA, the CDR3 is TGCGCCAGCAGCCAAGGGGGCCAAGAGACCCAGTACTTC. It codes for CASSQGGQETQYF.

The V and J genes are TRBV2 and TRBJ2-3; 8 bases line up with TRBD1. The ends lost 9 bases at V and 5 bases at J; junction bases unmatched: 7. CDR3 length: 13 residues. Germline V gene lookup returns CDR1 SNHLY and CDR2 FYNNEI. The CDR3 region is CARVDRAGDTQYF. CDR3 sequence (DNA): TGTGCCAGGGTGGACAGGGCGGGAGATACGCAGTATTTT.

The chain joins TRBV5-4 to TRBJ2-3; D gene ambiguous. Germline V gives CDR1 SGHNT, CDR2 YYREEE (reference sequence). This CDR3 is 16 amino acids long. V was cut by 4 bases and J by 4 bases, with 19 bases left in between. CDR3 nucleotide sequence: TGTGCCAGCAGCAACCGACTGGGCCAAGTGTCAGATACGCAGTATTTT. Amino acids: CASSNRLGQVSDTQYF.

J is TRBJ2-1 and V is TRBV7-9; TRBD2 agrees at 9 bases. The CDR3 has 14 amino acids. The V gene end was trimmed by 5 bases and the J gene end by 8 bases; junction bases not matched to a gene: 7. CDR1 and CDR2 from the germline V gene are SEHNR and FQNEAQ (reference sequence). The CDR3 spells CASSISGSQDEQFF. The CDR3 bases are TGTGCCAGCAGCATTAGCGGGAGTCAGGATGAGCAGTTCTTC.

The CDR3 DNA reads TGTGCCAGCAGCTTCCGACCCTCCCTCGTGGACAATGAGCAGTTCTTC. Translating gives CASSFRPSLVDNEQFF. The V call is TRBV7-3, the J call TRBJ2-1; D gene ambiguous. The CDR3 totals 16 residues. The germline V gene encodes CDR1 SGHTA and CDR2 FQGTGA. With 3 bases removed from V and 5 bases from J, the gap between germline ends came to 17 bases.

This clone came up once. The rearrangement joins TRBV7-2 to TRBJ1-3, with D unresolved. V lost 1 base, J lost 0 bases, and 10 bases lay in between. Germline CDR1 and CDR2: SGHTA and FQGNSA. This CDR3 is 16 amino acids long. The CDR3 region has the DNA TGTGCCAGCAGCTTAGTCACACTGAACTCTGGAAACACCATATATTTT. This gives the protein CASSLVTLNSGNTIYF.

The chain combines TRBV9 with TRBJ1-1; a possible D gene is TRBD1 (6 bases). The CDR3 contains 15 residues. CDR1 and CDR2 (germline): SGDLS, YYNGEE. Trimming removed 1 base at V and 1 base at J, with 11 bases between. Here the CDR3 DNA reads TGTGCCAGCAGCGTACATTCGGGGGCGAACACTGAAGCTTTCTTT. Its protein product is CASSVHSGANTEAFF.

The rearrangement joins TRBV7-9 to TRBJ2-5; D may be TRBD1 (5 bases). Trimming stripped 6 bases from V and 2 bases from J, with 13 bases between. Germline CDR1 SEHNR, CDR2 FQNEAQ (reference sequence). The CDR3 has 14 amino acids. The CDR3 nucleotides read TGTGCCAGCAGGGATGCGACAGCACAAGAGACCCAGTACTTC. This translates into CASRDATAQETQYF. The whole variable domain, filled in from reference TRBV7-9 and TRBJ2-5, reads DTGVSQNPRHKITKRGQNVTFRCDPISEHNRLYWYRQTLGQGPEFLTYFQNEAQLEKSRLLSDRFSAERPKGSFSTLEIQRTEQGDSAMYLCASRDATAQETQYFGPGTRLLVL.

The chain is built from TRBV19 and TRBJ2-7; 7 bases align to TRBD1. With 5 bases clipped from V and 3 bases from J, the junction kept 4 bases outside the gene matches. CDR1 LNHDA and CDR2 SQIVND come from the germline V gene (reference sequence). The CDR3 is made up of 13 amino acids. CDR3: CASSARDSYEQYF. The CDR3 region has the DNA TGTGCCAGTAGTGCCCGGGACAGCTACGAGCAGTACTTC.

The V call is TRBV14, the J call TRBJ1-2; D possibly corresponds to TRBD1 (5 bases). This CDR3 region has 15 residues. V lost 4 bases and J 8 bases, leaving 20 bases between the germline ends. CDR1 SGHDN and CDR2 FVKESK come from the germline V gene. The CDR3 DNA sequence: TGTGCCAGCAGCCGGTCGTGGGCTGGGGCGGGCGGCTACACCTTC. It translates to CASSRSWAGAGGYTF.

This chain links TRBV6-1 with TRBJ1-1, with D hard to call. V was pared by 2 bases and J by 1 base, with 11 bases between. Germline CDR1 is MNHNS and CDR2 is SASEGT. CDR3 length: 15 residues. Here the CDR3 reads CASSEKSLGNTEAFF. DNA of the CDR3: TGTGCCAGCAGTGAAAAGAGTTTAGGGAACACTGAAGCTTTCTTT.